The 20 T cell receptor beta chains below come from one sample, sequenced in a study of shared clonotypes between healthy human individuals. Measured with immunoSEQ multiplex PCR; TCRdb has only the in-frame clones, and not every one. The table records more than 850,000 clones, roughly 74% of them present only once. The material sequenced was memory CD4+ T cells from PBMCs. This sample's subset: CD45RA-negative fraction. Receptor source: a man aged 18 to 35 in good health. Some clones in this sample may be carry-over from other donors' samples.

The rearrangement joins TRBV2 to TRBJ2-1; TRBD2 matches 8 bases. This CDR3 has 15 residues. Looked up from germline, CDR1 is SNHLY and CDR2 is FYNNEI. With V trimmed by 10 bases and J by 1 base, 9 bases remained unmatched. CDR3 loop: CATRGGRASYNEQFF. In DNA form, the CDR3 reads TGTGCCACCCGGGGGGGACGGGCATCCTACAATGAGCAGTTCTTC. Using reference TRBV2 and TRBJ2-1 for the parts outside the CDR3, the full variable domain is EPEVTQTPSHQVTQMGQEVILRCVPISNHLYFYWYRQILGQKVEFLVSFYNNEISEKSEIFDDQFSVERPDGSNFTLKIRSTKLEDSAMYFCATRGGRASYNEQFFGPGTRLTVL.

CDR3 in DNA: TGTGCCAGCAGCACTCGCCTAGCGGCCTCCGCAGATACGCAGTATTTT. It codes for CASSTRLAASADTQYF. The chain uses TRBV5-4 and TRBJ2-3; 7 bases map to TRBD2. The V segment lost 4 bases and the J segment 4 bases; nucleotides outside the gene matches: 12. The CDR3 sequence is 16 residues long. Germline CDR1 is SGHNT and CDR2 is YYREEE (reference sequence).

This clone was seen a handful of times. This rearrangement joins TRBV19 to TRBJ2-7; no reliable D call. Trimming cost V 3 bases and J 2 bases, with 11 bases left between them. Looked up from germline, CDR1 is LNHDA and CDR2 is SQIVND (reference sequence). The CDR3 length is 14 residues. CDR3 coding DNA: TGTGCCAGTAGTATTTCAGCCGCCCCCTACGAGCAGTACTTC. Its protein product is CASSISAAPYEQYF.

The chain carries TRBV11-1 and TRBJ2-7, with 7 bases aligning to TRBD2. The CDR3 totals 15 residues. Germline values: CDR1 SGHAT, CDR2 FQDESV (reference sequence). V shed 8 bases and J 0 bases; nucleotides not matched to a gene: 10. The CDR3 is CASCRGDSNSYEQYF. CDR3 in DNA: TGTGCCAGCTGTCGGGGGGACTCAAACTCCTACGAGCAGTACTTC.

The V and J genes are TRBV4-3 and TRBJ1-1; D is perhaps TRBD1 (5 bases). The germline V and J ends were trimmed by 1 base and 8 bases, with 11 bases remaining between them. Germline values: CDR1 LGHNA, CDR2 YSLEER. This CDR3 comprises 13 residues. For the CDR3, the DNA is TGCGCCAGCAGCCAAGCTCTAGGGGAGGAAGCTTTCTTT. It specifies CASSQALGEEAFF.

The rearrangement joins TRBV19 to TRBJ1-3; perhaps TRBD1 as D (5 bases). Trimming removed 7 bases at V and 0 bases at J, with 16 bases between. The V gene's germline CDR1 is LNHDA and CDR2 SQIVND (reference sequence). The CDR3 runs to 16 residues. CDR3 in DNA: TGTGCCAGTACTCTGGACACTCTTCACTCTGGAAACACCATATATTTT. It encodes CASTLDTLHSGNTIYF.

This clone was observed a single time. Different DNA sequences within this sample yield the same CDR3. The J gene is TRBJ1-5, the V gene TRBV7-2; D is unresolved. V was cut by 5 bases and J by 3 bases, with 8 bases left in between. The germline CDR1 and CDR2 sequences are SGHTA and FQGNSA. This CDR3 has 13 amino acids. As DNA, the CDR3 is TGTGCCAGCAGCCTCTTCCTCAATCAGCCCCAGCATTTT. Protein product: CASSLFLNQPQHF.

The CDR3 DNA reads TGTGCCAGCGCTGGGACAGGGGGAACCTACGAGCAGTACTTC. Translation: CASAGTGGTYEQYF. This rearrangement joins TRBV25-1 to TRBJ2-7; 11 nucleotides agree with TRBD1. Germline CDR1 is MGHDK and CDR2 is SYGVNS. This CDR3 region has 14 residues. The J segment lost 2 bases and the V segment lost 8 bases, leaving 5 bases of the junction unmatched.

V gene TRBV11-2 combines with J gene TRBJ2-5; 10 nucleotides align to TRBD2. Germline V CDR1 and CDR2: SGHAT, FQNNGV. V gave up 1 base and J gave up 1 base; unmatched junction bases: 3. The CDR3 spans 16 residues. The CDR3 loop reads CASSLGTSGRQETQYF. The CDR3 DNA follows: TGTGCCAGCAGCTTAGGGACTAGCGGCCGCCAAGAGACCCAGTACTTC.

This sequence joins TRBV28 and TRBJ1-2, with TRBD1 identical over 9 bases. With 5 bases clipped from V and 4 bases from J, the junction kept 11 bases outside the gene matches. The germline V gene encodes CDR1 MDHEN and CDR2 SYDVKM. The length of the CDR3 is 16 residues. In DNA form, the CDR3 reads TGTGCCAGCAGTCCAACGATAGGGACAGGGCTCTATGGCTACACCTTC. Amino acid sequence: CASSPTIGTGLYGYTF.

The chain is built from TRBV10-3 and TRBJ2-5, with TRBD2 identical over 12 bases. After removal of 8 bases from V and 5 bases from J, the junction contained 15 bases not matched to a gene. CDR3 length: 17 amino acids. Germline CDR1 is ENHRY and CDR2 is SYGVKD. The CDR3 DNA follows: TGTGCCATCTCCCCGGGACTAGCGGGCCAGGGGGGGGAGACCCAGTACTTC. It yields the protein CAISPGLAGQGGETQYF.

This clone was seen a few times. The CDR3 nucleotides read TGTGCCAGCAGTGCTTGGACAGGGGACACTGAAGCTTTCTTT. Residues: CASSAWTGDTEAFF. V usage is TRBV27 and J usage is TRBJ1-1; 9 nucleotides align to TRBD1. Germline V gene data show CDR1 as MNHEY and CDR2 as SMNVEV (reference sequence). Germline trimming cut 5 bases from V and 3 bases from J; bases unmatched to any gene: 4. The CDR3 length is 14 residues.

The rearrangement links TRBV15 to TRBJ2-5, with D possibly being TRBD2 (6 bases). The ends were cut back, 1 base at V and 2 bases at J, with 11 bases in the middle. Germline V gene lookup returns CDR1 LNHNV and CDR2 YYDKDF (reference sequence). The CDR3 totals 15 residues. CDR3 nucleotide sequence: TGTGCCACCAGCAGAGGCGGGACGCGGCAAGAGACCCAGTACTTC. Translated: CATSRGGTRQETQYF.

The genes are TRBV18 and TRBJ2-7; 14 positions agree with TRBD2. Germline V gene sequence: CDR1 KGHSH, CDR2 LQKENI. The CDR3 has 14 residues. Trimming removed 9 bases from V and 6 bases from J; junction bases left unmatched: 7. This chain's CDR3 is CASSPGLAGAEQYF. CDR3 nucleotides: TGTGCCAGTTCCCCGGGACTAGCGGGAGCCGAGCAGTACTTC.

This clone was recorded once. The chain has TRBV2 and TRBJ2-7, with D perhaps TRBD1 (6 bases). Germline loops: CDR1 SNHLY, CDR2 FYNNEI. Trimming pared 6 bases from V and 2 bases from J, leaving 14 bases between. This CDR3 has 14 residues. As DNA, the CDR3 is TGTGCCAGCAGCTCCGGGGCAGGGGCCTACGAGCAGTACTTC. As protein: CASSSGAGAYEQYF. The whole variable domain, remainder taken from reference TRBV2 and TRBJ2-7, is EPEVTQTPSHQVTQMGQEVILRCVPISNHLYFYWYRQILGQKVEFLVSFYNNEISEKSEIFDDQFSVERPDGSNFTLKIRSTKLEDSAMYFCASSSGAGAYEQYFGPGTRLTVT.

This chain links TRBV13 with TRBJ2-7; D tentatively reads TRBD1 or TRBD2 (5 bases each). The CDR3 is 15 residues long. Germline V lookup: CDR1 PRHDT, CDR2 FYEKMQ (reference sequence). The ends were cut back, 0 bases at V and 7 bases at J, with 16 bases in the middle. DNA for the CDR3: TGTGCCAGCAGCTTAGGGGGCAGGGAACTAGGAGAGCAGTACTTC. Protein product: CASSLGGRELGEQYF.

The chain has TRBV9 and TRBJ2-1; maybe TRBD1 (6 bases). Germline CDR1 reads SGDLS; CDR2 reads YYNGEE. The CDR3 consists of 15 residues. V lost 1 base to trimming and J lost 4 bases, with 12 bases between them. CDR3 DNA: TGTGCCAGCAGCGTACTTTCAGGGGATTACAATGAGCAGTTCTTC. Encoded protein: CASSVLSGDYNEQFF.

The rearrangement joins TRBV28 to TRBJ1-1, with D uncertain. The CDR3 has 12 residues. Per the germline V gene, CDR1 is MDHEN and CDR2 is SYDVKM. V shed 5 bases and J shed 10 bases, with 14 bases lying between them. The CDR3 sequence: CASSIYGLAAFF. CDR3 DNA: TGTGCCAGCAGTATTTACGGGCTGGCAGCTTTCTTT.

The V call is TRBV7-9, the J call TRBJ1-1, with 7 bases identical to TRBD1. Unmatched junction bases numbered 4, after V lost 7 bases and J lost 5 bases. The CDR3 has 12 residues. Germline V lookup: CDR1 SEHNR, CDR2 FQNEAQ (reference sequence). The CDR3 DNA sequence: TGTGCCAGCAAACAGGGGTGGACTGAAGCTTTCTTT. Amino acid sequence: CASKQGWTEAFF.

V gene TRBV11-2 combines with J gene TRBJ1-1; maybe TRBD1 (6 bases). Germline V gene lookup returns CDR1 SGHAT and CDR2 FQNNGV. Trimming stripped 3 bases from V and 7 bases from J, with 15 bases between. This CDR3 has 14 amino acids. The CDR3 loop is CASSLFAGDGEAFF. CDR3 bases: TGTGCCAGCAGCTTGTTTGCAGGGGATGGTGAAGCTTTCTTT.